These 6 T cell receptor beta chains originate from one sample sequenced in a study of PD-1 blockade in classical Hodgkin lymphoma (TCRdb year 2020). Read against the paper, the sample's time point label means: cycle 4 day 1 (C4D1), after more than five weeks of nivolumab. All trial patients had relapsed after autologous stem cell transplantation, with cohorts A, B and C differing in prior brentuximab vedotin exposure. CD4+ T cells were purified from thawed PBMCs by magnetic negative selection with a Miltenyi CD4+ T cell isolation kit. Library method: the immunoSEQ multiplex PCR assay. Held by TCRdb, this immuneACCESS table contains in-frame sequences only and omits some clones. Under half of the omission traces to an unresolved V gene where checked; the cause of the rest is unknown. Recorded for this sample are 27,000 or so clones; 75% to 90% of them occurred a single time. The top ten hold 2% to 2.5% of the sample.

The sample consisted of CD4+ T cells from blood, taken before the fourth cycle of nivolumab. The receptors come from a human donor with classical Hodgkin lymphoma.

The sample holds one count of this clone. This sequence joins TRBV18 and TRBJ2-2; 13 positions match TRBD2. The CDR3 is 17 amino acids. Losses at the gene ends were 6 bases for V and 4 bases for J; bases not matched to a gene: 8. CDR1 is KGHSH and CDR2 is LQKENI in the germline V gene. CDR3 nucleotide sequence: TGTGCCAGCTCGGCGAATGGACTAGCGGGAGCCACCGGGGAGCTGTTTTTT. Protein: CASSANGLAGATGELFF.

This chain connects TRBV4-3 to TRBJ1-1; no reliable D call. The CDR3 is made up of 14 amino acids. Trimming shortened V by 11 bases and J by 3 bases, and 19 bases separated the two germline ends. Germline CDR1 and CDR2: LGHNA and YSLEER. The CDR3 is CAFLRSWADTEAFF. Written as DNA, the CDR3 is TGCGCCTTCCTTCGGAGCTGGGCCGACACTGAAGCTTTCTTT.

The chain is built from TRBV5-1 and TRBJ2-2; D is unclear. The germline V gene encodes CDR1 SGHRS and CDR2 YFSETQ. V was clipped by 1 base and J by 2 bases, with 9 bases between them. The CDR3 is 15 residues long. CDR3 nucleotides: TGCGCCAGCAGCTTGATGGGGTTTAACACCGGGGAGCTGTTTTTT. Its translation is CASSLMGFNTGELFF.

The V call is TRBV7-9, the J call TRBJ2-7, with 11 bases matching TRBD1. The CDR3 has 16 amino acids. Per the germline V gene, CDR1 is SEHNR and CDR2 is FQNEAQ (reference sequence). Germline trimming cut 5 bases from V and 8 bases from J; bases unmatched to any gene: 14. The chain's CDR3 is CASSRTGGTTIIQQYF. DNA for the CDR3: TGTGCCAGCAGCCGGACAGGGGGCACGACGATTATTCAGCAGTACTTC.

The chain couples TRBV11-3 to TRBJ2-6; the match to TRBD1 covers 8 bases. CDR1 is SGHNT, CDR2 YENEEA, per germline. Trimming took 5 bases from V and 0 from J; bases not matched to a gene: 6. CDR3 length: 17 residues. DNA for the CDR3: TGTGCCAGCAGCCCGTACAGGGGGAACTCTGGGGCCAACGTCCTGACTTTC. Translated: CASSPYRGNSGANVLTF.

The chain couples TRBV5-1 to TRBJ1-3; no clear D. Trimming stripped 0 bases from V and 0 bases from J, with 4 bases between. This CDR3 is built from 14 residues. Looked up from germline, CDR1 is SGHRS and CDR2 is YFSETQ. CDR3 region: CASSLAGSGNTIYF. The CDR3, as DNA: TGCGCCAGCAGCTTGGCCGGCTCTGGAAACACCATATATTTT.